Shown below are 23 T cell receptor beta chains from a single sample sequenced in a study of T cells in Graves' hyperthyroidism and ophthalmopathy. Template material for amplifying TCR beta CDR3 regions consisted of RNA transcripts. During a first-round RT-PCR of the TCR CDR3, the HTBI primer set was used. TCRdb fed the multiplex PCR reads into MiXCR, producing one record per CDR3 protein. The repertoire holds approximately 590,000 distinct CDR3 sequences, with 15% to 18% as singletons. Input material: blood. These receptors all come from a woman aged 25-40 years with Graves' hyperthyroidism.

The sample holds many counts of this clonotype. This chain uses TRBV18 with TRBJ1-4, with no clear D. From germline, CDR1 is KGHSH and CDR2 LQKENI. CDR3 length: 11 residues. V was trimmed by 4 bases and J by 7 bases, leaving 4 bases between them. The chain's CDR3 is CASSQTEKLFF. Written as DNA, the CDR3 is TGTGCCAGCTCACAGACTGAAAAACTGTTTTTT.

This clonotype was seen only a few times. V gene TRBV4-2 combines with J gene TRBJ2-3; 7 bases match TRBD2. V lost 3 bases and J lost 1; bases outside the gene matches: 10. There are 17 residues in the CDR3. The germline V gene encodes CDR1 LGHNA and CDR2 YNFKEQ. CDR3 residues: CASSHLMGGFGTDTQYF. The DNA for the CDR3 is TGTGCCAGCAGCCATCTCATGGGGGGGTTTGGCACAGATACGCAGTATTTT.

This clonotype was seen at least ten times. This chain joins TRBV13 and TRBJ2-7; 7 bases align to TRBD1. Losses at the gene ends were 4 bases for V and 0 bases for J; bases not matched to a gene: 6. This CDR3 region has 15 residues. Germline-derived CDR1 and CDR2 are PRHDT and FYEKMQ (reference sequence). The CDR3 nucleotides are TGTGCCAGCAGCTCTCCGACAGGGAGCTCCTACGAGCAGTACTTC. This translates into CASSSPTGSSYEQYF.

The table lists this clonotype with a few counts. The rearrangement uses TRBV11-3 and TRBJ2-1, with D uncertain. The V gene lost 5 bases and the J gene lost 3 bases, with 11 bases spanning the gap. Germline-derived CDR1 and CDR2 are SGHNT and YENEEA. CDR3 size: 14 residues. The CDR3 DNA follows: TGTGCCAGCAGCAAAAGGGATAACTACAATGAGCAGTTCTTC. Its protein is CASSKRDNYNEQFF.

Many counts were recorded for this clonotype. The chain links TRBV29-1 to TRBJ2-7; 11 nucleotides match TRBD2. The junction had 2 bases not matched to a gene; V was cut back by 7 bases and J by 3 bases. CDR3 length equals 12 residues. Germline loops: CDR1 SQVTM, CDR2 ANQGSEA. Here the CDR3 reads CSAGTSGYEQYF. CDR3 DNA: TGCAGCGCCGGGACTAGCGGCTACGAGCAGTACTTC.

Only a few counts were recorded for this clonotype. The chain recombines TRBV7-3 with TRBJ2-1; 8 bases match TRBD2. V shed 3 bases, J shed 9 bases, and the junction held 10 bases outside the gene matches. The germline V gene has CDR1 SGHTA and CDR2 FQGTGA. This CDR3 spans 15 amino acids. The chain's CDR3 is CASSFSGTRLAEQFF. CDR3 sequence (DNA): TGTGCCAGCAGCTTTTCCGGGACTAGATTGGCTGAGCAGTTCTTC. The variable domain in full, completed from reference TRBV7-3 and TRBJ2-1, reads GAGVSQTPSNKVTEKGKYVELRCDPISGHTALYWYRQSLGQGPEFLIYFQGTGAADDSGLPNDRFFAVRPEGSVSTLKIQRTERGDSAVYLCASSFSGTRLAEQFFGPGTRLTVL.

J is TRBJ1-5 and V is TRBV6-5; D ambiguous. Trimming pared 2 bases from V and 7 bases from J, leaving 12 bases between. The CDR3 spans 14 residues. Germline-derived CDR1 and CDR2 are MNHEY and SVGAGI. Here the CDR3 reads CASSYKITGQPQHF. DNA for the CDR3: TGTGCCAGCAGTTACAAGATCACCGGGCAGCCCCAGCATTTT.

This clonotype turned up a few times. The chain joins TRBV30 to TRBJ2-1; 11 bases map to TRBD2. The trim removed 7 bases at V and 7 bases at J, leaving 6 bases unmatched. Germline V gene lookup returns CDR1 GTSNPN and CDR2 SVGIG (reference sequence). The CDR3 has 13 amino acids. The CDR3 region has the DNA TGTGCCTTTAATAGCGGGAGGGAGAATGAGCAGTTCTTC. It encodes CAFNSGRENEQFF.

This clonotype was seen repeatedly, ten times or more. CDR3 residues: CASSSTGRRTSYEQYF. The CDR3 DNA reads as TGTGCCAGCAGTTCCACAGGGAGGCGGACCTCCTACGAGCAGTACTTC. The chain is built from TRBV28 and TRBJ2-7; D tentatively fits TRBD1 or TRBD2 (6 bases each). Trimming stripped 4 bases from V and 0 bases from J, with 16 bases between. The CDR3 has 16 amino acids. Germline V gene data show CDR1 as MDHEN and CDR2 as SYDVKM. Full variable domain (missing parts from reference TRBV28 and TRBJ2-7): DVKVTQSSRYLVKRTGEKVFLECVQDMDHENMFWYRQDPGLGLRLIYFSYDVKMKEKGDIPEGYSVSREKKERFSLILESASTNQTSMYLCASSSTGRRTSYEQYFGPGTRLTVT.

As to this clonotype: Given a much more abundant clone one base away, this may be a read error. The chain uses TRBV11-2 and TRBJ1-4; TRBD1 matches 8 bases. The CDR3 is 16 residues long. Germline CDR1 is SGHAT and CDR2 is FQNNGV. CDR3 residues: CVSSFRTGWGNEKLFF. In nucleotides, the CDR3 is TGTGTCAGCAGCTTTAGGACAGGGTGGGGTAATGAAAAACTGTTTTTT.

The gene calls are TRBV6-1 and TRBJ2-2; TRBD2 agrees at 8 bases. Per germline, CDR1 MNHNS and CDR2 SASEGT. The CDR3 consists of 15 residues. V gave up 5 bases and J gave up 7 bases; unmatched junction bases: 9. In DNA, the CDR3 is TGTGCCAGCAGTCATAGCGGGACGGTCGGCGGGGAGCTGTTTTTT. Translating gives CASSHSGTVGGELFF.

This clonotype was found many times. The CDR3 region has the DNA TGTGCCAGCAGACGGGCGAACACAGATACGCAGTATTTT. Protein product: CASRRANTDTQYF. The rearrangement uses TRBV3-1 and TRBJ2-3; no clear D gene. From germline, CDR1 is LGHDT and CDR2 YNNKEL (reference sequence). This CDR3 is built from 13 residues. V lost 6 bases to trimming and J lost 2 bases, with 9 bases between them.

This clonotype was counted between two and nine times. The V and J genes are TRBV20-1 and TRBJ2-3; a possible D gene is TRBD2 (5 bases). Trimming cost V 6 bases and J 5 bases, with 12 bases left between them. This CDR3 comprises 12 residues. Germline loops: CDR1 DFQATT, CDR2 SNEGSKA (reference sequence). This CDR3 is CSALPGRDTQYF. Here the CDR3 DNA reads TGCAGTGCCCTCCCGGGGAGAGATACGCAGTATTTT.

This chain links TRBV10-2 with TRBJ2-1; 14 bases are a match to TRBD2. J was trimmed by 7 bases and V by 5 bases; bases with no gene match: 4. CDR1 and CDR2 from the germline V gene are WSHSY and SAAADI. The CDR3 extends over 15 amino acids. The DNA of the CDR3 is TGCGCCAGCAGTTTTCGGACTAGCGGGAGGAATGAGCAGTTCTTC. Protein: CASSFRTSGRNEQFF.

In its sample, this clonotype was seen many times. This chain joins TRBV13 and TRBJ2-4; 7 bases are a match to TRBD1. CDR1 is PRHDT and CDR2 is FYEKMQ in the germline V gene (reference sequence). The trim removed 1 base at V and 6 bases at J, leaving 3 bases unmatched. This CDR3 region has 14 residues. In DNA form, the CDR3 reads TGTGCCAGCAGCTTAGAAGGGGGCACAAACATTCAGTACTTC. The encoded protein is CASSLEGGTNIQYF.

In its sample, this clonotype was seen many times. The CDR3 sequence is CAWSEKRGGNTEAFF. CDR3 DNA sequence: TGTGCCTGGAGCGAGAAAAGGGGGGGGAACACTGAAGCTTTCTTT. The V gene is TRBV30, the J gene TRBJ1-1; possibly TRBD1 for D (6 bases). The CDR3 has 15 residues. V lost 3 bases and J 1 base, leaving 15 bases between the germline ends. Germline CDR1 and CDR2: GTSNPN and SVGIG (reference sequence). Filled out from reference TRBV30 and TRBJ1-1, the complete variable domain reads SQTIHQWPATLVQPVGSPLSLECTVEGTSNPNLYWYRQAAGRGLQLLFYSVGIGQISSEVPQNLSASRPQDRQFILSSKKLLLSDSGFYLCAWSEKRGGNTEAFFGQGTRLTVV.

This clonotype was seen many times. This chain connects TRBV27 to TRBJ2-3; 13 nucleotides agree with TRBD2. After removal of 1 base from V and 0 bases from J, the junction contained 7 bases not matched to a gene. The germline V gene has CDR1 MNHEY and CDR2 SMNVEV (reference sequence). This CDR3 spans 19 amino acids. The CDR3 DNA reads TGTGCCAGCAGTTTATTTGGACTAGCGGGAGCAACTAGCACAGATACGCAGTATTTT. Its translation is CASSLFGLAGATSTDTQYF.

There are many counts of this clonotype. The rearrangement joins TRBV10-3 to TRBJ2-7, with 8 bases aligning to TRBD2. Per germline, CDR1 ENHRY and CDR2 SYGVKD. V lost 2 bases and J lost 3; bases outside the gene matches: 6. The CDR3 runs to 15 residues. This chain's CDR3 is CAISETGTRVYEQYF. In DNA, the CDR3 is TGTGCCATCAGTGAGACCGGGACTAGAGTCTACGAGCAGTACTTC.

This clonotype was recorded at least ten times. The CDR3 coding sequence is TGTGCCTGGGACATTAACAGGCACTCTGGAAACACCATATATTTT. Amino acid sequence: CAWDINRHSGNTIYF. This rearrangement joins TRBV30 to TRBJ1-3, with D possibly matching TRBD1 (5 bases). Deletions cut 5 bases from V and 0 bases from J, with 14 bases between. Germline assignment: CDR1 GTSNPN and CDR2 SVGIG (reference sequence). This CDR3 is built from 15 residues.

This chain connects TRBV24-1 to TRBJ2-6; 12 nucleotides line up with TRBD1. V trimming: 4 bases; J trimming: 2 bases; junction bases outside the gene matches: 8. The CDR3 is 19 amino acids. Per the germline V gene, CDR1 is KGHDR and CDR2 is SFDVKD. CDR3 coding DNA: TGTGCCACCAGTGACCGGACCGGGACAGGGGGCACTGGGGCCAACGTCCTGACTTTC. Protein product: CATSDRTGTGGTGANVLTF.

This clonotype was counted ten times or more. The rearrangement uses TRBV7-9 and TRBJ2-3; D gene unclear. With 1 base removed from V and 5 bases from J, the gap between germline ends came to 7 bases. Germline V CDR1 and CDR2: SEHNR, FQNEAQ (reference sequence). This CDR3 has 13 amino acids. CDR3 in amino acids: CASSLEVRDTQYF. In nucleotides, the CDR3 is TGTGCCAGCAGCTTAGAGGTCCGAGATACGCAGTATTTT.

This clonotype was recorded many times. J is TRBJ2-7 and V is TRBV10-3, with 7 bases lining up with TRBD1. J lost 0 bases, V lost 6 bases, and 5 bases had no gene match. This CDR3 spans 14 amino acids. Germline V gene sequence: CDR1 ENHRY, CDR2 SYGVKD. CDR3 DNA sequence: TGTGCCATCAGACAGACAGGGTCCTCCTACGAGCAGTACTTC. This gives the protein CAIRQTGSSYEQYF.

This clonotype was counted many times. The chain has TRBV6-1 and TRBJ1-3; 8 bases are a match to TRBD1. This CDR3 has 16 amino acids. With 5 bases clipped from V and 4 bases from J, the junction kept 10 bases outside the gene matches. Germline loops: CDR1 MNHNS, CDR2 SASEGT. The CDR3 coding sequence is TGTGCCAGCAGTATGGGACAGGCCTTACCCGGAAACACCATATATTTT. Its protein product is CASSMGQALPGNTIYF.